These 17 T cell receptor beta chains came from one sample sequenced in a study of early T cells in non-severe SARS-CoV-2 infection. Each CDR3 protein gets one entry after TCRdb re-called the 5' RACE reads with MiXCR. Of tens of thousands of distinct CDR3 sequences in the sample, 5% to 6% were seen once. Material: whole blood. The receptors shown here come from an adult who was a healthcare worker with PCR-confirmed SARS-CoV-2 infection or an uninfected control (not recorded which).

The table lists this clonotype with many counts. V usage is TRBV2 and J usage is TRBJ2-5; 10 nucleotides match TRBD2. J lost 0 bases, V lost 5 bases, and 6 bases had no gene match. The germline V gene has CDR1 SNHLY and CDR2 FYNNEI. The CDR3 consists of 16 residues. The DNA for the CDR3 is TGTGCCAGCAGTCTGCGGACTAGCGGCGACCAAGAGACCCAGTACTTC. It translates to CASSLRTSGDQETQYF.

This clonotype has more than one count but fewer than ten. This chain joins TRBV10-3 and TRBJ1-4; D may be TRBD1 (5 bases). The CDR3 extends over 13 amino acids. V was trimmed by 11 bases and J by 7 bases, leaving 17 bases between them. Germline V gene data show CDR1 as ENHRY and CDR2 as SYGVKD. Here the CDR3 DNA reads TGTGCCTCCCATCAGGGACGGAGTGAAAAACTGTTTTTT. Amino acids: CASHQGRSEKLFF.

This clonotype was found many times. J is TRBJ2-1 and V is TRBV20-1; D is possibly TRBD1 (5 bases). The CDR3 length is 12 residues. Per germline, CDR1 DFQATT and CDR2 SNEGSKA (reference sequence). V lost 6 bases and J lost 7, with 13 bases in between. CDR3 DNA sequence: TGCAGTGCCCAGGGTCTGGGGAATGAGCAGTTCTTC. Translating gives CSAQGLGNEQFF.

This clonotype was detected ten times or more. The chain joins TRBV7-2 to TRBJ2-5; D is unresolved. The germline CDR1 and CDR2 sequences are SGHTA and FQGNSA. CDR3 length: 12 amino acids. The V and J ends lost 4 bases and 5 bases respectively, with 8 bases between them. The CDR3 DNA sequence: TGTGCCAGCAGCTCCAGCGTCGAGACCCAGTACTTC. This sequence encodes CASSSSVETQYF. The complete variable domain, with remaining parts taken from reference TRBV7-2 and TRBJ2-5, reads GAGVSQSPSNKVTEKGKDVELRCDPISGHTALYWYRQSLGQGLEFLIYFQGNSAPDKSGLPSDRFSAERTGGSVSTLTIQRTQQEDSAVYLCASSSSVETQYFGPGTRLLVL.

This clonotype came up many times. V gene TRBV7-6 combines with J gene TRBJ2-1, with D hard to call. This CDR3 spans 11 amino acids. V was clipped by 4 bases and J by 8 bases, with 6 bases between them. The germline gives CDR1 SGHVS, CDR2 FNYEAQ. In nucleotides, the CDR3 is TGTGCCAGCAGCTCTCACGATGAGCAGTTCTTC. Its translation is CASSSHDEQFF.

This clonotype has more than one count but fewer than ten. The chain uses TRBV4-2 and TRBJ1-1; D gene ambiguous. The V gene lost 0 bases and the J gene lost 1 base, with 12 bases spanning the gap. Germline loops: CDR1 LGHNA, CDR2 YNFKEQ. The CDR3 spans 16 residues. The CDR3 sequence: CASSQDLEVRNTEAFF. The CDR3 nucleotides read TGTGCCAGCAGCCAAGATTTGGAGGTCAGGAACACTGAAGCTTTCTTT.

This clonotype was observed many times. The rearrangement links TRBV20-1 to TRBJ1-5; 7 positions match TRBD1. Germline V gene sequence: CDR1 DFQATT, CDR2 SNEGSKA (reference sequence). The CDR3 contains 14 residues. V lost 5 bases to trimming and J lost 2 bases; unmatched junction nucleotides: 6. CDR3 residues: CSAFTGVGNQPQHF. As DNA, the CDR3 is TGCAGTGCTTTTACAGGGGTTGGCAATCAGCCCCAGCATTTT.

This clonotype has only a few counts. The rearrangement links TRBV29-1 to TRBJ1-2, with D maybe TRBD1 (5 bases). The V gene lost 6 bases and the J gene lost 7 bases, with 12 bases spanning the gap. This CDR3 has 11 amino acids. From germline, CDR1 is SQVTM and CDR2 ANQGSEA. As DNA, the CDR3 is TGCAGCGTGCTGACAGAAAGTGGCTACACCTTC. Its protein is CSVLTESGYTF. Using reference TRBV29-1 and TRBJ1-2 for the parts outside the CDR3, the full variable domain is SAVISQKPSRDICQRGTSLTIQCQVDSQVTMMFWYRQQPGQSLTLIATANQGSEATYESGFVIDKFPISRPNLTFSTLTVSNMSPEDSSIYLCSVLTESGYTFGSGTRLTVV.

In this sample, this clonotype turned up a few times. The genes are TRBV7-2 and TRBJ1-3; 7 positions match TRBD1. Losses at the gene ends were 2 bases for V and 5 bases for J; bases not matched to a gene: 12. Germline loops: CDR1 SGHTA, CDR2 FQGNSA. CDR3 length: 17 residues. The CDR3 bases are TGTGCCAGCAGCTTACCCCTGCGGACAGGCCAGAGAAACACCATATATTTT. Amino acids: CASSLPLRTGQRNTIYF. The full variable domain, in which reference TRBV7-2 and TRBJ1-3 provide the parts outside the CDR3, is GAGVSQSPSNKVTEKGKDVELRCDPISGHTALYWYRQSLGQGLEFLIYFQGNSAPDKSGLPSDRFSAERTGGSVSTLTIQRTQQEDSAVYLCASSLPLRTGQRNTIYFGEGSWLTVV.

This clonotype appeared many times. This chain joins TRBV6-6 and TRBJ1-6; TRBD1 aligns across 10 bases. The ends lost 9 bases at V and 8 bases at J; junction bases unmatched: 1. Per the germline V gene, CDR1 is MNHNY and CDR2 is SVGAGI (reference sequence). The CDR3 totals 12 residues. CDR3 loop: CASGQGDSPLHF. The CDR3 region has the DNA TGTGCCAGTGGACAGGGGGATTCACCCCTCCACTTT.

The table lists this clonotype with many counts. The V call is TRBV7-2, the J call TRBJ2-1, with D possibly matching TRBD1 (5 bases). The CDR3 is made up of 18 amino acids. Between the trimmed V and J ends, which lost 1 base and 2 bases, there was a span of 18 bases. Germline V CDR1 and CDR2: SGHTA, FQGNSA. The CDR3 protein is CASSLGPPGLGAYNEQFF. The CDR3 DNA reads as TGTGCCAGCAGCTTAGGACCACCAGGATTAGGGGCCTACAATGAGCAGTTCTTC.

This chain links TRBV5-6 with TRBJ2-1; the D is unclear. This CDR3 has 14 amino acids. Per the germline V gene, CDR1 is SGHDT and CDR2 is YYEEEE. Trimming cost V 1 base and J 2 bases, with 7 bases left between them. The CDR3 reads CASSLLKAYNEQFF. The CDR3, as DNA: TGTGCCAGCAGCTTGCTCAAGGCCTACAATGAGCAGTTCTTC.

At least ten counts were recorded for this clonotype. The chain combines TRBV20-1 with TRBJ2-3; D could derive from TRBD1 or TRBD2 (5 bases each). Between the trimmed V and J ends, which lost 2 bases and 1 base, there was a span of 25 bases. Looked up from germline, CDR1 is DFQATT and CDR2 is SNEGSKA (reference sequence). The CDR3 sequence is 19 residues long. The CDR3 reads CSARIEERGSLGGTDTQYF. CDR3 coding DNA: TGCAGTGCTAGAATCGAGGAGAGGGGCTCACTGGGAGGCACAGATACGCAGTATTTT.

This clonotype was observed a handful of times. The V call is TRBV5-1, the J call TRBJ1-4; D is undetermined. The CDR3 is 14 residues long. The V end lost 4 bases, the J end lost 10 bases, and 17 bases lay between the germline ends. CDR1 is SGHRS and CDR2 is YFSETQ in the germline V gene. The CDR3: CASSPSTERGKLFF. CDR3 coding DNA: TGCGCCAGCAGCCCATCAACGGAACGCGGAAAACTGTTTTTT.

V usage is TRBV20-1 and J usage is TRBJ2-5; the match to TRBD1 covers 11 bases. V gave up 2 bases and J gave up 5 bases; unmatched junction bases: 16. The CDR3 sequence is 18 residues long. The germline V gene encodes CDR1 DFQATT and CDR2 SNEGSKA (reference sequence). The CDR3 nucleotides read TGCAGTGCTAGATCTACCTACGACGGACAGGGGGCCGGGGAGACCCAGTACTTC. Its protein product is CSARSTYDGQGAGETQYF.

There are many counts of this clonotype. The chain combines TRBV10-2 with TRBJ2-1; 7 nucleotides match TRBD2. The CDR3 consists of 14 residues. The junction had 11 bases not matched to a gene; V was cut back by 11 bases and J by 4 bases. Germline CDR1 WSHSY, CDR2 SAAADI. CDR3 in amino acids: CASKALAAYNEQFF. The CDR3 region has the DNA TGCGCCTCAAAGGCCCTAGCGGCTTACAATGAGCAGTTCTTC.

This clonotype was seen repeatedly, ten times or more. The gene calls are TRBV6-5 and TRBJ2-3, with 11 bases lining up with TRBD2. This CDR3 has 15 residues. V shed 8 bases and J 4 bases; nucleotides not matched to a gene: 8. The V gene's germline CDR1 is MNHEY and CDR2 SVGAGI. The CDR3 sequence: CASSTSGSVSDTQYF. In DNA, the CDR3 is TGTGCCAGCTCCACTAGCGGGAGTGTCTCAGATACGCAGTATTTT.